Given below is one T cell receptor beta chain in context. Its antigen is not identified. Generated by immunoSEQ multiplex PCR, the TCRdb table keeps only in-frame clones and is missing some. The data show some 140,000 clones, with approximately 92% seen just once and about 3% held by the top ten. The data were taken from a study of T cell responses to AZD1222 COVID-19 vaccine. The wider study: Analyses pooled second doses at about 4 or about 12 weeks.

The germline V gene has CDR1 LNHDA and CDR2 SQIVND (reference sequence). Trimming took off 0 bases at V and 5 bases at J, with 15 bases between the two ends. There are 16 residues in the CDR3. General observations from the study: Donors were chiefly white British, with a greater number of females, and clonal diversity was perhaps underestimated. Regions 160-218 and 743-854 held dominance among vaccine-associated CD4 TCRs, which spanned spike. Spike-specific TCR repertoires showed rising breadth and depth after two AZD1222 doses.

The TCR was taken from an adult in good health. The genes are TRBV19 and TRBJ2-3; D possibly corresponds to TRBD2 (5 bases). The sequences come from peripheral blood, collected on day 0 of AZD1222 vaccination. The DNA for the CDR3 is TGTGCCAGTAGTATAGATGGCAGCGGCCTACAAGATACGCAGTATTTT. It is translated as CASSIDGSGLQDTQYF. Variable domain in full (rest from reference TRBV19 and TRBJ2-3): DGGITQSPKYLFRKEGQNVTLSCEQNLNHDAMYWYRQDPGQGLRLIYYSQIVNDFQKGDIAEGYSVSREKKESFPLTVTSAQKNPTAFYLCASSIDGSGLQDTQYFGPGTRLTVL.